This T cell receptor (beta chain) was sequenced in a study of blood T cells in healthy people across ages. In germline, CDR1 is MNHNY, CDR2 SVGAGI (reference sequence). The CDR3 has 15 residues. Trimming cost V 2 bases and J 6 bases, with 15 bases left between them. Together with a sample-barcoded 5' primer, a J-beta primer mix was included in a second PCR lasting roughly 6 to 12 cycles. MiXCR, applied by TCRdb to the 5' RACE reads, yields one record per CDR3 protein. Of roughly 800,000 distinct CDR3 sequences in the sample, under 30% are singletons; the top ten hold about 3%. This sample also belongs to another study, concerning T cells of mothers and their children. As that report states: Second-PCR primer M1S introduced sample barcodes and 2-4 random nucleotides. The authors detected no persistent microchimeric T cell clones.

The TCR sequence derives from a boy aged 5-17 years in good health. The sequencing input was blood. The chain links TRBV6-6 to TRBJ2-3, with D hard to call. The CDR3 DNA sequence: TGTGCCAGCAGTTACAGTAGGGTGGCGCCGGATACGCAGTATTTT. Amino acids: CASSYSRVAPDTQYF.